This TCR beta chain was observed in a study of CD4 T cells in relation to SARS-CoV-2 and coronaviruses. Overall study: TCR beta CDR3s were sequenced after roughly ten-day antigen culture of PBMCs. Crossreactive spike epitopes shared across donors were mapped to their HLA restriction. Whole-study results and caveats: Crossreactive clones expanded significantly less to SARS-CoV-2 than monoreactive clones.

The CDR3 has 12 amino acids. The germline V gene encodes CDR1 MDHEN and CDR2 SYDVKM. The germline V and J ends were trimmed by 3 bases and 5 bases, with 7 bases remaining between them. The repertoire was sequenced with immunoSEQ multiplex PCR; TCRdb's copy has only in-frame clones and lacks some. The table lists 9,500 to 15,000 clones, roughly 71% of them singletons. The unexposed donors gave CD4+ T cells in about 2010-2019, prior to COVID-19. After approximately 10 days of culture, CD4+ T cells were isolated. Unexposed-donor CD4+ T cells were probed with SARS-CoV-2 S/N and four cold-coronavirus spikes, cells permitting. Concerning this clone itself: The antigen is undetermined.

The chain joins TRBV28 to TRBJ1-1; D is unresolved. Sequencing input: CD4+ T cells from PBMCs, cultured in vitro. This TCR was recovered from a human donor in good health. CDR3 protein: CASSFHGTEAFF. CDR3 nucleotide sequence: TGTGCCAGCAGTTTCCATGGTACTGAAGCTTTCTTT.